These 16 T cell receptor beta chains originate from one sample sequenced in a study of shared T cell receptors in the human thymus (dated by TCRdb to the early 2020s). Libraries were built with the immunoSEQ multiplex PCR assay. TCRdb holds this immuneACCESS table with in-frame rearrangements only. Some clones are missing; in checked studies, unresolved V genes explain under half, and the rest has no known cause. For this sample there are 55,000 to 75,000 clones; about 95% appear just once. The ten top clones hold around 0.03% of the sample. The material sequenced was thymocytes. The receptors shown here come from a human donor.

This chain uses TRBV30 with TRBJ1-2; D is uncertain. V was cut by 3 bases and J by 4 bases, with 18 bases left in between. CDR1 is GTSNPN and CDR2 is SVGIG in the germline V gene (reference sequence). The CDR3 extends over 15 amino acids. Here the CDR3 DNA reads TGTGCCTGGAGCATGTTAATCAGGAGAAGCTATGGCTACACCTTC. Translating it yields CAWSMLIRRSYGYTF.

The chain uses TRBV7-9 and TRBJ2-1; 8 bases agree with TRBD2. The CDR3 runs to 18 residues. V shed 1 base and J 12 bases; nucleotides not matched to a gene: 20. The germline V gene has CDR1 SEHNR and CDR2 FQNEAQ (reference sequence). CDR3 loop: CASSLEPDRGGLGSVQFF. The DNA for the CDR3 is TGTGCCAGCAGCTTAGAACCAGATCGGGGGGGCCTAGGGAGTGTGCAGTTCTTC.

The J gene is TRBJ1-2, the V gene TRBV14; D is ambiguous. The CDR3 extends over 18 amino acids. Germline loops: CDR1 SGHDN, CDR2 FVKESK. Deletions cut 0 bases from V and 1 base from J, with 18 bases between. The CDR3 bases are TGTGCCAGCAGCCAAGATCACCCCAGGACCATCTTTAACTATGGCTACACCTTC. Protein product: CASSQDHPRTIFNYGYTF.

J is TRBJ1-5 and V is TRBV29-1, with D perhaps matching TRBD1 (5 bases). CDR1 and CDR2 (germline): SQVTM, ANQGSEA. Trimming took off 4 bases at V and 5 bases at J, with 24 bases between the two ends. This CDR3 contains 17 residues. The CDR3 DNA sequence: TGCAGCGTTGGGGGCAGGGTTAGGTCACAACCAGATCAGCCCCAGCATTTT. Its translation: CSVGGRVRSQPDQPQHF.

V gene TRBV28 combines with J gene TRBJ1-2, with TRBD1 as a possible D gene (5 bases). The V gene lost 4 bases and the J gene lost 2 bases, with 14 bases spanning the gap. Germline loops: CDR1 MDHEN, CDR2 SYDVKM. CDR3 length: 15 amino acids. The CDR3 region has the DNA TGTGCCAGCAGTTCTGGGAATTGGGGCAACTATGGCTACACCTTC. Encoded protein: CASSSGNWGNYGYTF.

The CDR3 DNA sequence: TGTGCCAGCAGCTTCTATAGCCACCACCCCCTAAAGCGGACCCAGTACTTC. Translation gives CASSFYSHHPLKRTQYF. The J gene is TRBJ2-5, the V gene TRBV5-4, with D hard to call. Trimming pared 2 bases from V and 7 bases from J, leaving 24 bases between. CDR1 SGHNT and CDR2 YYREEE come from the germline V gene (reference sequence). The CDR3 has 17 amino acids.

V is TRBV6-5 and J is TRBJ1-1; 10 bases line up with TRBD1. V dropped 10 bases and J dropped 4; count of bases not matched to a gene: 3. Germline lookup yields CDR1 MNHEY and CDR2 SVGAGI. CDR3 length: 12 residues. CDR3 bases: TGTGCCACCAGGGACAGGGGCACTGAAGCTTTCTTT. Protein product: CATRDRGTEAFF.

The chain uses TRBV19 and TRBJ2-5; D may be TRBD2 (6 bases). This CDR3 has 13 residues. CDR1 and CDR2 from the germline V gene are LNHDA and SQIVND (reference sequence). The germline V and J ends were trimmed by 0 bases and 5 bases, with 7 bases remaining between them. The CDR3 region has the DNA TGTGCCAGTAGTATAGATGGGAGGGAGACCCAGTACTTC. Protein: CASSIDGRETQYF.

The genes are TRBV20-1 and TRBJ2-1; no firm D call. This CDR3 is built from 10 residues. Germline values: CDR1 DFQATT, CDR2 SNEGSKA (reference sequence). The CDR3 region has the DNA TGCACCCCCAAAGGGAATGAGCAGTTCTTC. Protein product: CTPKGNEQFF.

The chain recombines TRBV4-3 with TRBJ1-4; D call uncertain. From germline, CDR1 is LGHNA and CDR2 YSLEER. This CDR3 has 16 residues. V dropped 0 bases and J dropped 5 bases, with 13 bases sitting between them. The CDR3 spells CASSQDWSDSNEKLFF. CDR3 nucleotides: TGCGCCAGCAGCCAAGATTGGTCAGATTCAAATGAAAAACTGTTTTTT.

This clone was found once. The chain couples TRBV14 to TRBJ2-7; 9 bases agree with TRBD1. CDR1 and CDR2 (germline): SGHDN, FVKESK. The CDR3 totals 19 residues. After removal of 3 bases from V and 0 bases from J, the junction contained 15 bases not matched to a gene. The CDR3 DNA is TGTGCCAGCAGCCAGGACCCGGGACAGGGTGGGCCGCACTCCTACGAGCAGTACTTC. Translation gives CASSQDPGQGGPHSYEQYF.

This clone was seen once. The J gene is TRBJ2-5, the V gene TRBV10-3, with a tentative D call TRBD1 (6 bases). The DNA end is a closer match to TRBJ2-7, so the J assignment may be wrong. In germline, CDR1 is ENHRY, CDR2 SYGVKD. The CDR3 sequence is 13 residues long. The CDR3 region is CAISPQGTYEQYF. Here the CDR3 DNA reads TGTGCCATCAGCCCACAGGGTACCTACGAGCAGTACTTC.

The V gene is TRBV7-8, the J gene TRBJ2-6; TRBD1 is a possible D gene (5 bases). CDR3 length: 21 amino acids. The V and J ends lost 3 bases and 1 base respectively, with 25 bases between them. The germline CDR1 and CDR2 sequences are SGHVS and FQNEAQ. CDR3 coding DNA: TGTGCCAGCAGCTTCCGTTGGGTTTCAGGGCAGTTGGAGTCTGGGGCCAACGTCCTGACTTTC. Amino acids: CASSFRWVSGQLESGANVLTF. Based on the CDR3 plus reference TRBV7-8 and TRBJ2-6, the full variable domain is GAGVSQSPRYKVAKRGQDVALRCDPISGHVSLFWYQQALGQGPEFLTYFQNEAQLDKSGLPSDRFFAERPEGSVSTLKIQRTQQEDSAVYLCASSFRWVSGQLESGANVLTFGAGSRLTVL.

The gene calls are TRBV5-6 and TRBJ1-6; no firm D call. The V gene lost 1 base and the J gene lost 9 bases, with 20 bases spanning the gap. Per the germline V gene, CDR1 is SGHDT and CDR2 is YYEEEE. The CDR3 is made up of 17 amino acids. CDR3 loop: CASSLFFRGAGISPLHF. The CDR3 coding sequence is TGTGCCAGCAGCTTGTTTTTTCGTGGAGCGGGGATTTCACCCCTCCACTTT.

The chain uses TRBV27 and TRBJ2-7, with 7 positions matching TRBD1. The CDR3 runs to 14 residues. Germline trimming cut 5 bases from V and 0 bases from J; bases unmatched to any gene: 4. Per germline, CDR1 MNHEY and CDR2 SMNVEV (reference sequence). Here the CDR3 DNA reads TGTGCCAGCAGTCCCGGGACAGCCTCCTACGAGCAGTACTTC. It yields the protein CASSPGTASYEQYF.

The chain links TRBV10-3 to TRBJ2-5; TRBD2 might be the D (6 bases). Trimming shortened V by 10 bases and J by 2 bases, and 17 bases separated the two germline ends. The CDR3 is 14 amino acids. CDR1 is ENHRY and CDR2 is SYGVKD in the germline V gene. CDR3 nucleotides: TGTGCCACCGGAGAGGGGAGGAATCAAGAGACCCAGTACTTC. This encodes CATGEGRNQETQYF.